The TCR beta chain under discussion was sequenced for a study of blood T cell repertoires in COVID-19. Study at large: Samples came from the United States, Italy and Spain, spanning acute and convalescent COVID-19. Nucleic acid was either cDNA or gDNA, and it came from T cells, B-cell-depleted T cells, or PBMCs.

Per the original methods: Counts of nucleated cells, estimated from reference gene primer amplification, were obtained. Assay used: immunoSEQ multiplex PCR; TCRdb lists only in-frame clones, some missing. The V and J calls and clone size are taken from that table; D and trimming were inferred from the DNA. The sample records some 250,000 clones, 80% to 90% being singletons. The germline CDR1 and CDR2 sequences are LNHDA and SQIVND (reference sequence). Trimming took 3 bases from V and 0 from J, leaving 14 bases between them. This CDR3 has 16 amino acids. This chain joins TRBV19 and TRBJ1-2; D is uncertain. This TCR came from a man at least 80 years old with acute or convalescent COVID-19. The sample consisted of peripheral blood. CDR3 nucleotide sequence: TGTGCCAGTAGTATGGGCGGGGAGAAAACTAACTATGGCTACACCTTC. It specifies CASSMGGEKTNYGYTF.